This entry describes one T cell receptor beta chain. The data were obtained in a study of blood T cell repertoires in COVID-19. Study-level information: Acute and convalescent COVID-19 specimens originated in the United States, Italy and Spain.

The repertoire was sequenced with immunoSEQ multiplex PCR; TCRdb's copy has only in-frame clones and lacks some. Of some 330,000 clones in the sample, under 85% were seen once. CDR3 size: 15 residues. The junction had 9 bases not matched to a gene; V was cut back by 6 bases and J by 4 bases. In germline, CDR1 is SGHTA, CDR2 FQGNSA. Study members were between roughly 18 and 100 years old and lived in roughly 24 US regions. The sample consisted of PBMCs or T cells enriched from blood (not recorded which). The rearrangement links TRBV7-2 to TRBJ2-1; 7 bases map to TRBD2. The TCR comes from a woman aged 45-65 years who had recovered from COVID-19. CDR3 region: CASRLSGTSYNEQFF. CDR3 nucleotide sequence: TGTGCCAGCAGACTCAGCGGGACTTCTTACAATGAGCAGTTCTTC.